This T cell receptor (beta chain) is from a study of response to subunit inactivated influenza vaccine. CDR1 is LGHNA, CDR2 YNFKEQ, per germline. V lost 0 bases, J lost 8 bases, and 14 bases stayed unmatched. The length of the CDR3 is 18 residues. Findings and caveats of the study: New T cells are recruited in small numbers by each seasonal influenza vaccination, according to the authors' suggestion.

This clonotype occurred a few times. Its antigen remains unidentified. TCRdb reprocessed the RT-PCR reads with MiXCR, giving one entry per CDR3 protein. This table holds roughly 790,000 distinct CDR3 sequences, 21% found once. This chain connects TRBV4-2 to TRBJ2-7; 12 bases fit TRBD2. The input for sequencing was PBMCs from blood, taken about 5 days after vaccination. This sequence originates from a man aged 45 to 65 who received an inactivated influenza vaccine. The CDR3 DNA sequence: TGTGCCAGCAGCCAAGAGCTAGCGGGGGGGGTTGTGTTCCGTAAGCAGTACTTC. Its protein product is CASSQELAGGVVFRKQYF.